The next 13 T cell receptor beta chains were all read from a single sample in a study of T cell repertoires in cytomegalovirus infection. TCRdb passed the reads through MiXCR, listing each CDR3 protein once. The data show under 150,000 distinct CDR3 sequences, around 31% seen once. No antigen has been assigned to these receptors. This material consisted of CD8+ T cells from cultured PBMCs, taken from culture after CMV antigen stimulation. The receptors were sampled from a human donor in good health (CMV status not recorded). Some clones in this sample may be carry-over from other donors' samples.

The DNA of the CDR3 is TGTGCCAGCACCAGACTTAGTTGTAGTCCCGGGGAGCTGTTTTTT. Protein product: CASTRLSCSPGELFF. The chain employs TRBV12-3 or TRBV12-4 and TRBJ2-2; no clear D gene. V lost 7 bases and J lost 6, with 18 bases in between. The CDR3 length is 15 residues.

The chain joins TRBV28 to TRBJ1-1, with TRBD1 matching over 7 bases. The CDR3 runs 14 residues. Trimming at V came to 5 bases and at J to 1 base, leaving 4 bases not matched to a gene. CDR1 is MDHEN and CDR2 is SYDVKM in the germline V gene. CDR3 sequence (DNA): TGTGCCAGCAGTCCAGGGGGATCGAACACTGAAGCTTTCTTT. Translating gives CASSPGGSNTEAFF.

This clonotype was counted ten times or more. The V gene is TRBV7-2, the J gene TRBJ2-7; a possible D gene is TRBD1 (6 bases). Trimming took off 3 bases at V and 4 bases at J, with 19 bases between the two ends. CDR3 size: 16 residues. CDR1 and CDR2 from the germline V gene are SGHTA and FQGNSA. The CDR3 region is CASSFSQGAPLYEQYF. CDR3 bases: TGTGCCAGCAGCTTTTCACAGGGAGCCCCACTTTACGAGCAGTACTTC.

This rearrangement joins TRBV12-3 or TRBV12-4 to TRBJ2-7; D remains unclear. Trimming shortened V by 0 bases and J by 5 bases, and 8 bases separated the two germline ends. The CDR3 has 13 residues. CDR3 in amino acids: CASSLASVDEQYF. Written as DNA, the CDR3 is TGTGCCAGCAGTTTAGCGTCCGTGGACGAGCAGTACTTC.

The chain combines TRBV4-1 with TRBJ1-6; D is perhaps TRBD1 (5 bases). The CDR3 is made up of 17 amino acids. With 1 base removed from V and 3 bases from J, the gap between germline ends came to 13 bases. Germline CDR1 MGHRA, CDR2 YSYEKL. The CDR3 nucleotides read TGCGCCAGCAGCCAAGTAAGCGGAGGGGACTATAATTCACCCCTCCACTTT. It encodes CASSQVSGGDYNSPLHF.

In nucleotides, the CDR3 is TGTGCCAGCGCCGGGACAGTTCGACCCTACGAGCAGTACTTC. Its protein product is CASAGTVRPYEQYF. The J gene is TRBJ2-7, the V gene TRBV7-2; 7 bases map to TRBD1. J lost 2 bases, V lost 8 bases, and 9 bases had no gene match. The CDR3 loop spans 14 amino acids. Per germline, CDR1 SGHTA and CDR2 FQGNSA.

This clonotype was detected only a few times. The J gene is TRBJ2-7, the V gene TRBV4-3; D tentatively fits TRBD1 or TRBD2 (5 bases each). The CDR3 runs 13 residues. Germline CDR1 LGHNA, CDR2 YSLEER. V was pared by 4 bases and J by 9 bases, with 16 bases between. The CDR3 loop reads CASSLTWDRGQYF. CDR3 DNA sequence: TGCGCCAGCAGCCTAACTTGGGACCGGGGGCAGTACTTC.

The CDR3 loop is CASSLVLSEKLFF. The DNA for the CDR3 is TGTGCCAGCAGCCTCGTTTTGAGTGAAAAACTGTTTTTT. V is TRBV28 and J is TRBJ1-4; unclear D gene. CDR3 length: 13 residues. Trimming left V 6 bases short and J 7 bases short, with 12 bases between. Per germline, CDR1 MDHEN and CDR2 SYDVKM.

In this sample, this clonotype turned up a few times. The CDR3 nucleotides read TGTGCCAGCAGCTTAGTTGCTGAGGGGTTCCACGAGCAGTACTTC. Protein: CASSLVAEGFHEQYF. The V and J genes are TRBV11-2 and TRBJ2-7; D tentatively reads TRBD1 or TRBD2 (5 bases each). CDR1 SGHAT and CDR2 FQNNGV come from the germline V gene. V dropped 1 base and J dropped 5 bases, with 15 bases sitting between them. The CDR3 covers 15 residues.

The rearrangement links TRBV9 to TRBJ2-6, with 10 positions matching TRBD1. The CDR3 loop spans 21 amino acids. Per germline, CDR1 SGDLS and CDR2 YYNGEE. J gave up 1 base and V 0 bases, and 13 bases lay outside the gene matches. This CDR3 reads CASSVAPLGQGPESGANVLTF. CDR3 nucleotides: TGTGCCAGCAGCGTAGCTCCCCTGGGACAGGGGCCCGAGTCTGGGGCCAACGTCCTGACTTTC. Full variable domain (remainder filled in from reference TRBV9 and TRBJ2-6): DSGVTQTPKHLITATGQRVTLRCSPRSGDLSVYWYQQSLDQGLQFLIQYYNGEERAKGNILERFSAQQFPDLHSELNLSSLELGDSALYFCASSVAPLGQGPESGANVLTFGAGSRLTVL.

Concerning this clonotype itself: Germline is not matched at one junction end, which may reflect a read error. V usage is TRBV7-3 and J usage is TRBJ2-5; D remains ambiguous. Germline V gene sequence: CDR1 SGHTA, CDR2 FQGTGA. CDR3 length: 13 amino acids. The CDR3, as DNA: TGTGCCGGCAGCCCAAAAGGGCCAGAGACCCAGTACTTC. Translation gives CAGSPKGPETQYF.

This clonotype was seen a few times. J is TRBJ2-4 and V is TRBV28, with TRBD1 identical over 11 bases. The CDR3 loop spans 17 amino acids. Germline trimming cut 6 bases from V and 8 bases from J; bases unmatched to any gene: 15. The germline CDR1 and CDR2 sequences are MDHEN and SYDVKM. The DNA of the CDR3 is TGTGCCAGCAGCCGCAGAGGGACAGGGGGGCGATATGACATTCAGTACTTC. It codes for CASSRRGTGGRYDIQYF.

The chain carries TRBV12-3 or TRBV12-4 and TRBJ1-3; D might be TRBD1 (6 bases). Between the trimmed V and J ends, which lost 6 bases and 4 bases, there was a span of 16 bases. The CDR3 spans 15 residues. CDR3 protein: CASSSNRASGNTIYF. CDR3 DNA sequence: TGTGCCAGCAGCTCAAACAGGGCTTCAGGAAACACCATATATTTT.